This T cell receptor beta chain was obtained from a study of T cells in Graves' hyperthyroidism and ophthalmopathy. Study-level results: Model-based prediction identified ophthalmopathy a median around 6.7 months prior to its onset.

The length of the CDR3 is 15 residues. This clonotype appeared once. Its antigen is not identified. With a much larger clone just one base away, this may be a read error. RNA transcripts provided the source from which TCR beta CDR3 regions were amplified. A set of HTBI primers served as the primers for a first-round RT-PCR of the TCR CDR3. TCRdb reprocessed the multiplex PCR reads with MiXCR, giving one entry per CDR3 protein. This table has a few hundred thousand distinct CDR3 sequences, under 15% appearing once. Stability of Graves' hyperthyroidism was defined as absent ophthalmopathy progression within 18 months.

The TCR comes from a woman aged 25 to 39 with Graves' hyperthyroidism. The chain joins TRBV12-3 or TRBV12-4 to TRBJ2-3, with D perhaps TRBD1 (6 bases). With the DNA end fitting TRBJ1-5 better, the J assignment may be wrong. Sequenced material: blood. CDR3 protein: CASSSSGRWTDTQHF. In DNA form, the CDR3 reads TGTGCCAGCAGTTCAAGCGGGAGATGGACAGATACGCAGCATTTT.